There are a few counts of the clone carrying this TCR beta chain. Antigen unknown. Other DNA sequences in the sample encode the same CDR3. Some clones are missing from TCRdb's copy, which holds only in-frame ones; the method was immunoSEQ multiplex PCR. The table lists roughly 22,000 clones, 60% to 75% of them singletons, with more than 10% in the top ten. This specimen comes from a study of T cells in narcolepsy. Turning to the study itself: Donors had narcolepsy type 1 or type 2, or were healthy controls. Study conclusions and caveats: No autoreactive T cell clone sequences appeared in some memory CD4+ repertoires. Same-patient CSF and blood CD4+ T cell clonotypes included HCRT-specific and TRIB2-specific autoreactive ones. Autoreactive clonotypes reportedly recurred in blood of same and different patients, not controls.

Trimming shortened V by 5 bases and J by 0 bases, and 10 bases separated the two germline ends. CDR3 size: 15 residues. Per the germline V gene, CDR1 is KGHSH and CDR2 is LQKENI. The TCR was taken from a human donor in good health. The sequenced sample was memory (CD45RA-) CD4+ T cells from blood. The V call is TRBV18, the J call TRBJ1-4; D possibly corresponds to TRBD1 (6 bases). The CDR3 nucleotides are TGTGCCAGCTCATCTACAGGGTCAACTAATGAAAAACTGTTTTTT. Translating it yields CASSSTGSTNEKLFF.